The 22 T cell receptor beta chains listed next were all sequenced from one sample in a study of identical twins. TCRdb processed the 5' RACE reads anew with MiXCR; each CDR3 protein has one entry. The table has a few hundred thousand distinct CDR3 sequences, roughly 20% seen once; the top ten hold more than 10%. Input material: naive T cells sorted from blood. Receptor source: a man in his fifties in good health.

V gene TRBV20-1 combines with J gene TRBJ1-2, with 7 bases aligning to TRBD1. V gave up 7 bases and J gave up 5 bases; unmatched junction bases: 10. The CDR3 runs to 13 residues. Germline assignment: CDR1 DFQATT and CDR2 SNEGSKA (reference sequence). For the CDR3, the DNA is TGCAGTGTACCGGGACAGCTAACTTATGGCTACACCTTC. It translates to CSVPGQLTYGYTF.

This clonotype was seen a few times. The chain has TRBV18 and TRBJ2-1, with 7 bases lining up with TRBD2. The CDR3 sequence is 13 residues long. Per the germline V gene, CDR1 is KGHSH and CDR2 is LQKENI. J lost 9 bases, V lost 4 bases, and 6 bases had no gene match. CDR3 sequence: CASSQRGEGEQFF. The CDR3 bases are TGTGCCAGCTCACAACGGGGGGAAGGTGAGCAGTTCTTC.

The genes are TRBV4-2 and TRBJ2-5; the D gene could be TRBD1 or TRBD2 (5 bases each). This CDR3 region has 14 residues. Germline V CDR1 and CDR2: LGHNA, YNFKEQ. Trimming cost V 4 bases and J 4 bases, with 13 bases left between them. CDR3 nucleotides: TGTGCCAGCAGCCGGTCCCGGGACGGAGAGACCCAGTACTTC. Its translation: CASSRSRDGETQYF.

The chain couples TRBV24-1 to TRBJ2-2; D may be TRBD1 (6 bases). This CDR3 has 15 residues. The germline CDR1 and CDR2 sequences are KGHDR and SFDVKD. Trimming took 2 bases from V and 2 from J, leaving 8 bases between them. In DNA, the CDR3 is TGTGCCACCAGTGATTGGGGACATAACACCGGGGAGCTGTTTTTT. Amino acids: CATSDWGHNTGELFF.

Only a few counts were recorded for this clonotype. The chain employs TRBV24-1 and TRBJ2-1; D is possibly TRBD2 (5 bases). Trimming left V 9 bases short and J 0 bases short, with 14 bases between. CDR3 length: 15 residues. Germline V CDR1 and CDR2: KGHDR, SFDVKD. The CDR3 spells CATRSSGSSYNEQFF. CDR3 coding DNA: TGTGCCACCCGTTCATCGGGAAGCTCCTACAATGAGCAGTTCTTC.

V is TRBV20-1 and J is TRBJ2-2; D is ambiguous. The ends were cut back, 3 bases at V and 0 bases at J, with 23 bases in the middle. Germline V gene lookup returns CDR1 DFQATT and CDR2 SNEGSKA (reference sequence). This CDR3 spans 19 amino acids. The CDR3 region is CSARISPRKELANTGELFF. CDR3 nucleotides: TGCAGTGCTAGGATTTCCCCTCGGAAAGAACTTGCGAACACCGGGGAGCTGTTTTTT.

This clonotype showed up many times. The gene calls are TRBV18 and TRBJ1-1; 9 positions agree with TRBD1. Germline V gene sequence: CDR1 KGHSH, CDR2 LQKENI. The CDR3 has 13 residues. Germline trimming cut 3 bases from V and 8 bases from J; bases unmatched to any gene: 4. The CDR3 reads CASSPGQGREAFF. The CDR3 DNA sequence: TGTGCCAGCTCACCGGGACAGGGTCGGGAAGCTTTCTTT.

The V and J genes are TRBV12-3 or TRBV12-4 and TRBJ2-2; 10 nucleotides agree with TRBD2. Trimming removed 2 bases from V and 8 bases from J; junction bases left unmatched: 2. The CDR3 length is 14 residues. This CDR3 is CASSLPSGGGELFF. The CDR3 DNA reads as TGTGCCAGCAGTTTACCTAGCGGGGGTGGGGAGCTGTTTTTT.

V gene TRBV15 combines with J gene TRBJ2-7, with 11 positions matching TRBD1. Per the germline V gene, CDR1 is LNHNV and CDR2 is YYDKDF (reference sequence). Trimming cost V 8 bases and J 6 bases; bases outside gene matches: 6. There are 13 residues in the CDR3. The CDR3 DNA follows: TGTGCCACCGGATGGGACAGGGGGAGCGAGCAGTACTTC. As protein: CATGWDRGSEQYF.

This clonotype was found many times. The chain carries TRBV27 and TRBJ2-6; D unresolved. CDR3 length: 18 residues. Trimming shortened V by 4 bases and J by 0 bases, and 16 bases separated the two germline ends. Looked up from germline, CDR1 is MNHEY and CDR2 is SMNVEV (reference sequence). CDR3 protein: CASSSDGPYLSGANVLTF. Here the CDR3 DNA reads TGTGCCAGCAGTTCGGACGGGCCCTACCTCTCTGGGGCCAACGTCCTGACTTTC.

CDR3 sequence (DNA): TGTGCCAGCAGTTTAAAACAGGGGTGGGAAGAAAAACTGTTTTTT. As protein: CASSLKQGWEEKLFF. The rearrangement joins TRBV27 to TRBJ1-4, with TRBD1 identical over 7 bases. Germline V gene sequence: CDR1 MNHEY, CDR2 SMNVEV (reference sequence). Trimming took 2 bases from V and 8 from J; bases not matched to a gene: 8. The CDR3 is 15 amino acids.

The chain is built from TRBV7-2 and TRBJ2-3; a weak D match, TRBD1 (5 bases). The CDR3 loop spans 15 amino acids. Trimming took off 2 bases at V and 8 bases at J, with 17 bases between the two ends. Germline V gene lookup returns CDR1 SGHTA and CDR2 FQGNSA. DNA for the CDR3: TGTGCCAGCAGCTTATCGGACACCCTACAGATTACGCAGTATTTT. Amino acids: CASSLSDTLQITQYF.

This clonotype has a handful of counts. The rearrangement joins TRBV11-1 to TRBJ2-2; 7 bases line up with TRBD1. The CDR3 is made up of 18 amino acids. In germline, CDR1 is SGHAT, CDR2 FQDESV (reference sequence). V was clipped by 2 bases and J by 0 bases; unmatched bases: 9. CDR3 residues: CASSLWLGQPPNTGELFF. The DNA for the CDR3 is TGTGCCAGCAGCTTATGGCTGGGACAGCCGCCGAACACCGGGGAGCTGTTTTTT.

The V gene is TRBV19, the J gene TRBJ2-3; 7 bases are a match to TRBD2. The CDR3 is made up of 16 amino acids. The trim removed 3 bases at V and 2 bases at J, leaving 8 bases unmatched. Germline V gene lookup returns CDR1 LNHDA and CDR2 SQIVND (reference sequence). CDR3 amino acids: CASSMGLAVLTDTQYF. DNA for the CDR3: TGTGCCAGTAGTATGGGGCTAGCGGTCCTCACAGATACGCAGTATTTT. Looking up the rest from reference TRBV19 and TRBJ2-3 gives the full variable domain: DGGITQSPKYLFRKEGQNVTLSCEQNLNHDAMYWYRQDPGQGLRLIYYSQIVNDFQKGDIAEGYSVSREKKESFPLTVTSAQKNPTAFYLCASSMGLAVLTDTQYFGPGTRLTVL.

V usage is TRBV3-1 and J usage is TRBJ1-3, with D tentatively TRBD1 (5 bases). The CDR3 spans 16 residues. Germline lookup yields CDR1 LGHDT and CDR2 YNNKEL (reference sequence). The ends were cut back, 0 bases at V and 5 bases at J, with 14 bases in the middle. CDR3 in amino acids: CASSQDIGQGRNTIYF. In DNA form, the CDR3 reads TGTGCCAGCAGCCAAGATATTGGGCAGGGACGAAACACCATATATTTT.

This clonotype was seen many times. V is TRBV11-2 and J is TRBJ2-3; 13 bases map to TRBD2. The CDR3 contains 18 residues. Germline assignment: CDR1 SGHAT and CDR2 FQNNGV. V trimming: 7 bases; J trimming: 0 bases; junction bases outside the gene matches: 10. This chain's CDR3 is CASTRGLAGTPSTDTQYF. The CDR3 DNA sequence: TGTGCCAGCACCAGGGGACTAGCGGGGACCCCTAGCACAGATACGCAGTATTTT. The complete variable domain, with remaining parts taken from reference TRBV11-2 and TRBJ2-3, reads EAGVAQSPRYKIIEKRQSVAFWCNPISGHATLYWYQQILGQGPKLLIQFQNNGVVDDSQLPKDRFSAERLKGVDSTLKIQPAKLEDSAVYLCASTRGLAGTPSTDTQYFGPGTRLTVL.

This clonotype was detected ten times or more. The chain couples TRBV5-1 to TRBJ1-1; 9 positions match TRBD1. Germline lookup yields CDR1 SGHRS and CDR2 YFSETQ. The CDR3 contains 15 residues. V gave up 4 bases and J gave up 5 bases; unmatched junction bases: 9. In DNA form, the CDR3 reads TGCGCCAGCAGCATCGGGACAGGGCGGTTTACTGAAGCTTTCTTT. Translated: CASSIGTGRFTEAFF.

This clonotype was counted ten times or more. The chain uses TRBV5-1 and TRBJ2-3, with 8 bases that match TRBD2. This CDR3 spans 15 amino acids. Germline V gene lookup returns CDR1 SGHRS and CDR2 YFSETQ. J lost 0 bases, V lost 3 bases, and 3 bases had no gene match. CDR3 protein: CASSSGTSSTDTQYF. The CDR3 bases are TGCGCCAGCAGCTCCGGGACTAGTAGCACAGATACGCAGTATTTT.

This clonotype was counted ten times or more. The chain has TRBV29-1 and TRBJ2-4, with D possibly TRBD1 on 6 matching bases. V was trimmed by 6 bases and J by 9 bases, leaving 15 bases between them. Germline loops: CDR1 SQVTM, CDR2 ANQGSEA. The CDR3 loop spans 12 amino acids. DNA of the CDR3: TGCAGCGTCTTACTCCCACAGGGCATTCAGTACTTC. Residues: CSVLLPQGIQYF.

This clonotype turned up a few times. An end of the junction differs from the germline gene, which may be a read error. The rearrangement joins TRBV10-3 to TRBJ2-6; 8 bases are shared with TRBD1. The CDR3 totals 18 residues. CDR1 and CDR2 (germline): ENHRY, SYGVKD. CDR3 sequence reads: CAISGQGAPHSWANVLTF. The CDR3 region has the DNA TGTGCCATCAGTGGCCAGGGGGCTCCTCACTCTTGGGCCAACGTCCTGACTTTC.

The chain joins TRBV5-5 to TRBJ2-1; TRBD2 matches 7 bases. From germline, CDR1 is SGHKS and CDR2 YYEKEE (reference sequence). The CDR3 spans 13 residues. V gave up 6 bases and J gave up 8 bases; unmatched junction bases: 8. CDR3 coding DNA: TGTGCCAGCATATCGACTAGCTCTTATGAGCAGTTCTTC. Its translation is CASISTSSYEQFF.

V usage is TRBV20-1 and J usage is TRBJ2-5, with D unresolved. In germline, CDR1 is DFQATT, CDR2 SNEGSKA (reference sequence). The CDR3 sequence is 13 residues long. Trimming removed 5 bases from V and 1 base from J, with 11 bases in between. The CDR3 coding sequence is TGCAGTGCTCCCAGGACGACCCAAGAGACCCAGTACTTC. Translation: CSAPRTTQETQYF.